Given below is one T cell receptor beta chain in context. Its cognate antigen is unknown. Each sample had two DNA replicates, approximately 0.5 ug blood or roughly 1.4 ug tissue. Produced via immunoSEQ multiplex PCR; TCRdb's table is partial and in-frame only. The data show approximately 1,600 clones, around 73% seen once. This sample stems from a study of early stage breast cancer tumors. Study in general: Most invasive tumors, about 75% of the 16, were ER+/PR+/HER2-.

The CDR3 consists of 17 residues. The study, taken as a whole, reports: Unsorted bulk genomic DNA sequencing lacked pairing and functional marker data.

The chain has TRBV21-1 and TRBJ1-1. TRBV21-1 is termed a pseudogene. This sequence originates from a person in their fifties with breast cancer. Specimen: normal breast tissue next to the tumor. CDR3: CASSSPRGRKGCTEAFF. The CDR3 DNA reads as TGTGCCAGCAGCTCACCAAGGGGACGCAAAGGGTGCACTGAAGCTTTCTTT.